The source of this T cell receptor (beta chain) is a study of shared clonotypes between healthy human individuals. Study outcomes and limitations: Genetic and exposure-history diversity was limited by the few donors.

As concerns this clone: What it recognizes is unknown.

CD45RO-negative cells were positively selected for CCR7, leaving out terminally differentiated effector memory CD45RA+ cells. Recent vaccinations or acute infections were absent in the healthy HIV-negative adult donors. Every contributor of samples was a Caucasian grown-up residing in Nashville, Tennessee. Generated by immunoSEQ multiplex PCR, the TCRdb table keeps only in-frame clones and is missing some. The data show fewer than 1 million clones, about 96% seen once. Trimming took off 6 bases at V and 1 base at J, with 9 bases between the two ends. The CDR3 is 13 residues long. From germline, CDR1 is SQVTM and CDR2 ANQGSEA.

The clonotype comes from a man aged 30-40 years in good health. Input material: naive CD8+ T cells sorted from blood. This chain connects TRBV29-1 to TRBJ2-2; D uncertain. CDR3 sequence reads: CSVLYENTGELFF. CDR3 coding DNA: TGCAGCGTCCTATACGAGAACACCGGGGAGCTGTTTTTT.